This T cell receptor (beta chain) was sequenced during a study of T-cell reconstitution after alpha-beta-depleted transplantation in children. Researchers prepared the TCRbeta library using unique molecular identifiers, the study reports. TCRdb reanalysed the PCR reads using MiXCR and keeps one entry per CDR3 protein. The sample contains about 370,000 distinct CDR3 sequences, approximately 20% of which appear only once. V lost 3 bases and J 2 bases, leaving 11 bases between the germline ends. CDR3 length: 14 residues. Germline assignment: CDR1 MGHRA and CDR2 YSYEKL. The clonotype originates from a human donor who donated a stem cell graft to a child with acute myeloid leukemia. Material: PBMCs from the stem cell graft donor, obtained from the stem cell graft. The chain joins TRBV4-1 to TRBJ2-7; D remains unclear. The CDR3 bases are TGCGCCAGCAGCCATCCAGCTGAGCCCTACGAGCAGTACTTC. Its translation: CASSHPAEPYEQYF.